This passage covers 5 T cell receptor beta chains from one sample sequenced in a study of Ad26.COV2.S vaccination and SARS-CoV-2 variants. Data came from immunoSEQ multiplex PCR; TCRdb stores just in-frame clones and leaves some out. The repertoire includes 400,000 to 500,000 clones, approximately 90% of them detected once, and 3.6% sits in the top ten. The sample's treatment: roughly 18 received Ad26.COV2.S at low or high dose, single or two shots; 5 received placebo; per-sample allocation not given. At day 63 after the first vaccine or placebo injection, samples were drawn. This sample comprised peripheral blood, obtained in a trial of Ad26.COV2.S vaccine versus placebo. These receptors all come from a person between 18 and 65 years old who received the Ad26.COV2.S COVID-19 vaccine or a placebo.

V is TRBV19 and J is TRBJ2-5, with D possibly being TRBD2 (6 bases). Germline CDR1 and CDR2: LNHDA and SQIVND (reference sequence). The CDR3 spans 14 residues. Trimming took 4 bases from V and 2 from J, leaving 11 bases between them. The CDR3 spells CASSSRDLQETQYF. The CDR3 nucleotides read TGTGCCAGTAGTAGCCGGGACTTACAAGAGACCCAGTACTTC.

This rearrangement joins TRBV3-1 (or the pseudogene TRBV3-2) to TRBJ1-5, with 9 bases lining up with TRBD1. V was pared by 0 bases and J by 1 base, with 4 bases of the junction left unmatched. This CDR3 is built from 17 residues. Germline CDR1 LGHDT, CDR2 YNNKEL (reference sequence). The CDR3, as DNA: TGTGCCAGCAGCCAAGACTGGACAGGGGCGAGCAATCAGCCCCAGCATTTT. Translating gives CASSQDWTGASNQPQHF.

The chain has TRBV4-1 and TRBJ2-2; D possibly uses TRBD1 or TRBD2 (7 bases each). Trimming cost V 0 bases and J 6 bases, with 11 bases left between them. The CDR3 runs 15 residues. Germline V gives CDR1 MGHRA, CDR2 YSYEKL. CDR3 loop: CASSQDRGGAGELFF. The CDR3 region has the DNA TGCGCCAGCAGCCAAGACAGGGGGGGAGCCGGGGAGCTGTTTTTT.

This chain connects TRBV15 to TRBJ2-1; 8 positions agree with TRBD1. Per germline, CDR1 LNHNV and CDR2 YYDKDF (reference sequence). The CDR3 totals 13 residues. V was pared by 5 bases and J by 7 bases, with 4 bases of the junction left unmatched. For the CDR3, the DNA is TGTGCCACCAGCTCCAGGGGGCCAAATGAGCAGTTCTTC. Translation gives CATSSRGPNEQFF.

DNA of the CDR3: TGTGCCAGCAGCTACCCGCAGGGTGAGACCCAGTACTTC. Protein product: CASSYPQGETQYF. The V call is TRBV28, the J call TRBJ2-5; D possibly corresponds to TRBD1 (5 bases). This CDR3 is 13 amino acids long. CDR1 MDHEN and CDR2 SYDVKM come from the germline V gene. V lost 6 bases, J lost 5 bases, and 13 bases lay in between.